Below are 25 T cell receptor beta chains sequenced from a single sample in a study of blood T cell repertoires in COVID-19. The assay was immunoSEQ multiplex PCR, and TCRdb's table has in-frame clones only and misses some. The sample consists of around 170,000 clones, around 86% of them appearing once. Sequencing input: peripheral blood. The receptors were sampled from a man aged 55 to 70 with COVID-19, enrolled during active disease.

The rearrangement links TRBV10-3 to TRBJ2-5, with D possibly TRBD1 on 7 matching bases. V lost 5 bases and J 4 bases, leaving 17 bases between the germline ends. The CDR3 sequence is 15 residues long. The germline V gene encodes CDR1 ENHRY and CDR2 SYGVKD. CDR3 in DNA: TGTGCCATCAGTCCGGAGGGGTCAGGGGGAGAGACCCAGTACTTC. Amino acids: CAISPEGSGGETQYF.

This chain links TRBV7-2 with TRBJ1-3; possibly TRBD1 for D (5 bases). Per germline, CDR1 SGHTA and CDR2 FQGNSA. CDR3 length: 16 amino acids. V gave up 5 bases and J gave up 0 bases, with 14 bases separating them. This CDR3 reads CASSPSGGISGNTIYF. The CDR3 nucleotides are TGTGCCAGCAGCCCTAGTGGGGGGATCTCTGGAAACACCATATATTTT.

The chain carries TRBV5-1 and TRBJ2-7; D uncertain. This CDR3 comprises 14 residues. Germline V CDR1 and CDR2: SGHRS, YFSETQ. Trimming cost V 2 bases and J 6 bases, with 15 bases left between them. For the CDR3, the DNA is TGCGCCAGCAGCTTCAAAACCGCAGAGGCCGAGCAGTACTTC. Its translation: CASSFKTAEAEQYF.

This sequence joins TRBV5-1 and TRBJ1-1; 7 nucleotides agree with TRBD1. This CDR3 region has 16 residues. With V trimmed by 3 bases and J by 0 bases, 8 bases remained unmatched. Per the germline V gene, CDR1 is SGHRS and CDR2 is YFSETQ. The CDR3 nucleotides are TGCGCCAGCAGCTCATGGACAGGTGGGCTGAACACTGAAGCTTTCTTT. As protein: CASSSWTGGLNTEAFF.

The CDR3 nucleotides are TGTGCCACCCAGGACAGGAACTATGGCTACACCTTC. Its protein product is CATQDRNYGYTF. The rearrangement links TRBV19 to TRBJ1-2, with TRBD1 matching 7 bases. Germline V lookup: CDR1 LNHDA, CDR2 SQIVND (reference sequence). The length of the CDR3 is 12 residues. V was clipped by 10 bases and J by 2 bases; unmatched bases: 4.

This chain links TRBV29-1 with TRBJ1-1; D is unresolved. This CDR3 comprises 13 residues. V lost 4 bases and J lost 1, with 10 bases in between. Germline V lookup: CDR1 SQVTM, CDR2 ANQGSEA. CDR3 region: CSVVSRSNTEAFF. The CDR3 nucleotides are TGCAGCGTTGTTTCTAGGTCGAACACTGAAGCTTTCTTT.

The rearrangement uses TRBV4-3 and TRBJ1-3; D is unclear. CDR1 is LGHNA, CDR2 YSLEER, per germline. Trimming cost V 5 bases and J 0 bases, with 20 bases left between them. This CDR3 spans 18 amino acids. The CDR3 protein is CASSTQVSDTNSGNTIYF. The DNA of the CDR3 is TGCGCCAGCAGCACTCAAGTCAGCGATACTAACTCTGGAAACACCATATATTTT.

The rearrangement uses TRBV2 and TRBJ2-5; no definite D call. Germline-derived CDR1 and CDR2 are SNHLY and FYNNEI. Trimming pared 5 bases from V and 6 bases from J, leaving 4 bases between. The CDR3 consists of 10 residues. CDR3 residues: CASSTQTQYF. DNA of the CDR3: TGTGCCAGCAGTACACAGACCCAGTACTTC.

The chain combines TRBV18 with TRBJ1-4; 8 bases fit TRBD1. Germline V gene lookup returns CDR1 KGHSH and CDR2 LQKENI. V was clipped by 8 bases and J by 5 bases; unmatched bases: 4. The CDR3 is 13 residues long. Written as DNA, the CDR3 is TGTGCCAGCGCCAGGGGGCGGAATGAAAAACTGTTTTTT. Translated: CASARGRNEKLFF. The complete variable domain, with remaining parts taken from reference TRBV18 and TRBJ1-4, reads NAGVMQNPRHLVRRRGQEARLRCSPMKGHSHVYWYRQLPEEGLKFMVYLQKENIIDESGMPKERFSAEFPKEGPSILRIQQVVRGDSAAYFCASARGRNEKLFFGSGTQLSVL.

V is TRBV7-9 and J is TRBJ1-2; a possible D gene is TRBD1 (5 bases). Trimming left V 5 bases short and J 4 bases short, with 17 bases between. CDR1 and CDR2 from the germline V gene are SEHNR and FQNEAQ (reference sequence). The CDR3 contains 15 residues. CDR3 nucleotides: TGTGCCAGCAGCCCCTCGCGGGGACTAACCTATGGCTACACCTTC. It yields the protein CASSPSRGLTYGYTF.

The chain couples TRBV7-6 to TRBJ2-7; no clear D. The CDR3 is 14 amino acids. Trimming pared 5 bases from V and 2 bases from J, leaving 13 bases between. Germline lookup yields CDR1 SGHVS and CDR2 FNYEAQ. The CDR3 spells CASSPGASPYEQYF. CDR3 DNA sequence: TGTGCCAGCAGCCCCGGAGCGAGCCCCTACGAGCAGTACTTC.

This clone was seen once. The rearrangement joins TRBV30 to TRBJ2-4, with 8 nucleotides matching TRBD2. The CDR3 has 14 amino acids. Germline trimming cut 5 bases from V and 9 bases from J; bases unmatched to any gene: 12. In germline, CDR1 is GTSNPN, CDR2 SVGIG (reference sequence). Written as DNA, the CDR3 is TGTGCCTGGCGACCCACCGGGACTAGTAGCATTCAGTACTTC. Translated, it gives CAWRPTGTSSIQYF.

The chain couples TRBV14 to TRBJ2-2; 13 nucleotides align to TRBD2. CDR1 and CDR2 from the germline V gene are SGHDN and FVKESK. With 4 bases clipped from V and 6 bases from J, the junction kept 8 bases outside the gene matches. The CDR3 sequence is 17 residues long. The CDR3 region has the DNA TGTGCCAGCAGCCGCCCACCACTAGCGGGAGGGCCCGGGGAGCTGTTTTTT. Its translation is CASSRPPLAGGPGELFF.

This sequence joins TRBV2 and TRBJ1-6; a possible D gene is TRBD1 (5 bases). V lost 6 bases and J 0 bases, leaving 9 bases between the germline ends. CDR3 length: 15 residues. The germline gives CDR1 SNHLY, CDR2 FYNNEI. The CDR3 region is CASRYRSSYNSPLHF. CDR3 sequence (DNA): TGTGCCAGCAGATACAGGAGCTCCTATAATTCACCCCTCCACTTT.

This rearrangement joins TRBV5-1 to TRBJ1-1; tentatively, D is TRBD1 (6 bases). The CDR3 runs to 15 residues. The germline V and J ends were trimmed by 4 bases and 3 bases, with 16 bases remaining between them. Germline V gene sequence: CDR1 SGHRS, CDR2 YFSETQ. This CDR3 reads CASSPQGRADTEAFF. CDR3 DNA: TGCGCCAGCAGCCCCCAGGGGAGGGCGGACACTGAAGCTTTCTTT.

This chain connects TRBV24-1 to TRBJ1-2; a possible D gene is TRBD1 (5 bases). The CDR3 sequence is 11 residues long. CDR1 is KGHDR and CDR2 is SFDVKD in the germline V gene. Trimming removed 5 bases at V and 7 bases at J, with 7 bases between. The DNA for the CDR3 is TGTGCCACCAGTGCAGGGCTTGGCTACACCTTC. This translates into CATSAGLGYTF.

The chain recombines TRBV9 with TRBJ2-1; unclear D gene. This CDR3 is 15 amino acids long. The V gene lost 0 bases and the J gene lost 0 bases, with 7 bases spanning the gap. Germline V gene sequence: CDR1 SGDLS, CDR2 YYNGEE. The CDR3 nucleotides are TGTGCCAGCAGCGTAGCTACGGGCTCCTACAATGAGCAGTTCTTC. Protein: CASSVATGSYNEQFF.

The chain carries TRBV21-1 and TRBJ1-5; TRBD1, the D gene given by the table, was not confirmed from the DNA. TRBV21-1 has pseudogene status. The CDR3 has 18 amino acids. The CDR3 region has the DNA TGTGCCAGCAGCAAAGCGTTCCGGGACAGGGGAATTAGGCAGCCCCAGCATTTT. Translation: CASSKAFRDRGIRQPQHF.

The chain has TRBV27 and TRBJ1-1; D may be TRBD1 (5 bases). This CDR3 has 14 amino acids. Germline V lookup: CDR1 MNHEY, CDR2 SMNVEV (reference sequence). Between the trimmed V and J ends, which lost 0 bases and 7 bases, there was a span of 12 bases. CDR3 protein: CASSLSVGGLEAFF. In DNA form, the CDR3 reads TGTGCCAGCAGTTTATCGGTCGGGGGACTTGAAGCTTTCTTT.

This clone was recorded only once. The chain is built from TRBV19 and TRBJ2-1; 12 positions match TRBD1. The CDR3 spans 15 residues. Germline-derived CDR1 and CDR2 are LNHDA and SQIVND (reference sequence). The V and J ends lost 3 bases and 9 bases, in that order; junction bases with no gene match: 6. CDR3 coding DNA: TGTGCCAGTAGTATCCCGGGACAGGGGGCAGGTGAGCAGTTCTTC. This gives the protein CASSIPGQGAGEQFF.

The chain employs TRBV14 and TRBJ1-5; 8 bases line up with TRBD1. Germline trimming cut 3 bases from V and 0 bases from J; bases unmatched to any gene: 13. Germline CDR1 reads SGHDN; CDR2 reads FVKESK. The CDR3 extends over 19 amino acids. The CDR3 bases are TGTGCCAGCAGCCAGGAGGGGACAGGAGTAAATATTAGCAATCAGCCCCAGCATTTT. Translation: CASSQEGTGVNISNQPQHF.

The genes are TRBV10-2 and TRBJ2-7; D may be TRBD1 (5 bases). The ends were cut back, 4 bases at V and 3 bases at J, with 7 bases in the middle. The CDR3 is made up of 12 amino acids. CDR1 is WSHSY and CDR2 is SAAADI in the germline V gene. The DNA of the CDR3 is TGCGCCAGCAGTGTTACAGGCTACGAGCAGTACTTC. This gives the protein CASSVTGYEQYF.

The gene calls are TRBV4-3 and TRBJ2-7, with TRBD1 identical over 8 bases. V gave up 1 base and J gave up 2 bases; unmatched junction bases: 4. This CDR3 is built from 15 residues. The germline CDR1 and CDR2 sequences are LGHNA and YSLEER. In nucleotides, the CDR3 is TGCGCCAGCAGCCAAGGTCCAGGGGGCCCCTACGAGCAGTACTTC. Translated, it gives CASSQGPGGPYEQYF.

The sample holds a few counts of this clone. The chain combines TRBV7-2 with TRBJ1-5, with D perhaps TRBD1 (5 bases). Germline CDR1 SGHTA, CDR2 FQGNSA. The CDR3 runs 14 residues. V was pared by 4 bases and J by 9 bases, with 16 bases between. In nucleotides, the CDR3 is TGTGCCAGCAGCTCGAATAGGGGTTTAGGGCCCCAGCATTTT. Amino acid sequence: CASSSNRGLGPQHF.

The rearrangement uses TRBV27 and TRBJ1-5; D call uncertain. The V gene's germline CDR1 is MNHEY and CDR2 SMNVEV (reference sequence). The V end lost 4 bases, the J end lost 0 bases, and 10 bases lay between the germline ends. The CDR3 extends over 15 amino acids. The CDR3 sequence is CASSSSDSSNQPQHF. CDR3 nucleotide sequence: TGTGCCAGCAGTTCTTCAGATTCTAGCAATCAGCCCCAGCATTTT.